The 16 T cell receptor beta chains below come from one sample, sequenced in a study of blood T cell repertoires in COVID-19. Profiled with immunoSEQ multiplex PCR; TCRdb holds only in-frame clones, not every one. The table includes 250,000 to 350,000 clones, 70% to 90% detected once. The sequenced material came from PBMCs or T cells enriched from blood (not recorded which). The receptors derive from a woman aged 25 to 45 who had recovered from COVID-19.

The chain recombines TRBV3-1 (or the pseudogene TRBV3-2) with TRBJ2-1; tentatively, D is TRBD2 (7 bases). V shed 1 base and J shed 9 bases, with 16 bases lying between them. The CDR3 is 15 amino acids. Germline V lookup: CDR1 LGHDT, CDR2 YNNKEL (reference sequence). CDR3 nucleotides: TGTGCCAGCAGCCAAGGTGGGGGGGCCGGAGGTGAGCAGTTCTTC. Translation: CASSQGGGAGGEQFF.

The genes are TRBV2 and TRBJ1-6, with unresolved D. This CDR3 contains 13 residues. Germline values: CDR1 SNHLY, CDR2 FYNNEI. V dropped 7 bases and J dropped 10 bases, with 14 bases sitting between them. The CDR3 loop is CASNSERNSPLHF. CDR3 bases: TGTGCCAGCAACTCAGAGAGGAACTCACCCCTCCACTTT.

The chain carries TRBV30 and TRBJ1-5; TRBD1 might be the D (6 bases). CDR1 is GTSNPN and CDR2 is SVGIG in the germline V gene (reference sequence). CDR3 length: 14 amino acids. V lost 3 bases, J lost 0 bases, and 9 bases lay in between. CDR3 region: CAWSRTVSNQPQHF. The DNA of the CDR3 is TGTGCCTGGAGCCGGACAGTTAGCAATCAGCCCCAGCATTTT.

This clone was observed a single time. The rearrangement links TRBV12-3 or TRBV12-4 to TRBJ2-3; TRBD2 is a possible D gene (5 bases). The CDR3 consists of 13 residues. Trimming pared 3 bases from V and 2 bases from J, leaving 6 bases between. The CDR3 sequence: CASSLDSTDTQYF. CDR3 nucleotides: TGTGCCAGCAGTTTGGACTCCACAGATACGCAGTATTTT.

DNA of the CDR3: TGTGCCAGCAGCCAAGAGGGGACATCTGGAAACACCATATATTTT. As protein: CASSQEGTSGNTIYF. The chain employs TRBV4-2 and TRBJ1-3, with D possibly matching TRBD1 (6 bases). V was cut by 0 bases and J by 1 base, with 7 bases left in between. There are 15 residues in the CDR3. Germline loops: CDR1 LGHNA, CDR2 YNFKEQ.

The chain recombines TRBV7-9 with TRBJ1-1; D possibly corresponds to TRBD1 (6 bases). This CDR3 comprises 14 residues. Germline V gives CDR1 SEHNR, CDR2 FQNEAQ (reference sequence). Trimming cost V 7 bases and J 0 bases, with 12 bases left between them. CDR3 protein: CASTLGGMNTEAFF. CDR3 nucleotide sequence: TGTGCCAGCACCCTAGGGGGAATGAACACTGAAGCTTTCTTT.

The chain joins TRBV12-3 or TRBV12-4 to TRBJ1-1; 9 positions agree with TRBD1. The V and J ends lost 3 bases and 11 bases, in that order; junction bases with no gene match: 4. The CDR3 has 12 residues. The CDR3 sequence is CASSFGTGIAFF. The CDR3 bases are TGTGCCAGCAGTTTCGGGACAGGGATTGCTTTCTTT.

In its sample, this clone was seen once. V and J are TRBV19 and TRBJ1-2, with D maybe TRBD1 (6 bases). The germline gives CDR1 LNHDA, CDR2 SQIVND (reference sequence). The V end lost 7 bases, the J end lost 4 bases, and 16 bases lay between the germline ends. CDR3 length equals 14 residues. The CDR3 protein is CASTPPGGAYGYTF. For the CDR3, the DNA is TGTGCCAGTACTCCCCCCGGGGGGGCCTATGGCTACACCTTC.

The rearrangement joins TRBV5-7 to TRBJ1-6; 10 nucleotides match TRBD1. TRBV5-7 qualifies as an ORF whose function is uncertain. This CDR3 is 17 amino acids long. After removal of 4 bases from V and 5 bases from J, the junction contained 9 bases not matched to a gene. The CDR3 DNA follows: TGTGCCAGCAGCCTCATCGACAGGGGGCGCGATAATTCACCCCTCCACTTT. This gives the protein CASSLIDRGRDNSPLHF.

The chain couples TRBV5-4 to TRBJ2-1, with D possibly matching TRBD2 (5 bases). Germline assignment: CDR1 SGHNT and CDR2 YYREEE (reference sequence). The CDR3 extends over 15 amino acids. Trimming cost V 2 bases and J 0 bases, with 9 bases left between them. As DNA, the CDR3 is TGTGCCAGCAGCTTAAAGAGGGCCTCCTACAATGAGCAGTTCTTC. Amino acid sequence: CASSLKRASYNEQFF.

A word on this clone: The identical CDR3 is also encoded by other nucleotide sequences in the sample. This chain links TRBV18 with TRBJ2-3; the D is unclear. The CDR3 is 13 amino acids. V lost 3 bases to trimming and J lost 0 bases, with 4 bases between them. Germline V CDR1 and CDR2: KGHSH, LQKENI. In nucleotides, the CDR3 is TGTGCCAGCTCACCCACAAGCACAGATACGCAGTATTTT. Amino acid sequence: CASSPTSTDTQYF.

DNA for the CDR3: TGCAGCGCGGGGGGCCTCTCTGGGGCCAACGTCCTGACTTTC. Encoded protein: CSAGGLSGANVLTF. The rearrangement links TRBV29-1 to TRBJ2-6; D is possibly TRBD2 (7 bases). This CDR3 has 14 amino acids. V was clipped by 7 bases and J by 0 bases, with 10 bases between them. Per the germline V gene, CDR1 is SQVTM and CDR2 is ANQGSEA. Full variable domain (rest looked up from reference TRBV29-1 and TRBJ2-6): SAVISQKPSRDICQRGTSLTIQCQVDSQVTMMFWYRQQPGQSLTLIATANQGSEATYESGFVIDKFPISRPNLTFSTLTVSNMSPEDSSIYLCSAGGLSGANVLTFGAGSRLTVL.

In its sample, this clone was seen once. The chain combines TRBV5-5 with TRBJ1-4, with 8 bases fitting TRBD1. V gave up 4 bases and J gave up 16 bases; unmatched junction bases: 6. The CDR3 has 11 residues. Germline V gene sequence: CDR1 SGHKS, CDR2 YYEKEE (reference sequence). CDR3 coding DNA: TGTGCCAGCAGCCCGACAGGGGTCGCGTTTTTT. This codes for CASSPTGVAFF. The complete variable domain, with remaining parts taken from reference TRBV5-5 and TRBJ1-4, reads DAGVTQSPTHLIKTRGQQVTLRCSPISGHKSVSWYQQVLGQGPQFIFQYYEKEERGRGNFPDRFSARQFPNYSSELNVNALLLGDSALYLCASSPTGVAFFGSGTQLSVL.

This clone was seen just once. The chain recombines TRBV28 with TRBJ2-1; tentatively, D is TRBD2 (6 bases). CDR3 size: 15 residues. Between the trimmed V and J ends, which lost 5 bases and 10 bases, there was a span of 21 bases. Germline CDR1 reads MDHEN; CDR2 reads SYDVKM. The CDR3 DNA is TGTGCCAGCAGTCAATCCCTGGCGGGATTCCGGGAGCAGTTCTTC. Translated, it gives CASSQSLAGFREQFF.

The chain couples TRBV4-2 to TRBJ1-2, with 8 bases lining up with TRBD1. Germline trimming cut 3 bases from V and 0 bases from J; bases unmatched to any gene: 6. There are 16 residues in the CDR3. Germline values: CDR1 LGHNA, CDR2 YNFKEQ. CDR3 loop: CASSQGQVQANYGYTF. CDR3 bases: TGTGCCAGCAGCCAGGGACAGGTCCAAGCTAACTATGGCTACACCTTC.

V is TRBV6-5 and J is TRBJ1-2; 8 bases are a match to TRBD1. The CDR3 length is 14 residues. V was pared by 5 bases and J by 8 bases, with 10 bases of the junction left unmatched. The germline CDR1 and CDR2 sequences are MNHEY and SVGAGI. Here the CDR3 DNA reads TGTGCCAGCAGTCCGTTTCAGGGGGCCTGGGGCTACACCTTC. It translates to CASSPFQGAWGYTF.